Sequencing of this T cell receptor (beta chain) was carried out in a study of OX40 agonist ivuxolimab in advanced cancers. The germline gives CDR1 SGHTS, CDR2 YDEGEE. Trimming stripped 2 bases from V and 14 bases from J, with 14 bases between. The CDR3 runs 12 residues. A note on this clone: The antigen is undetermined.

Profiled with immunoSEQ multiplex PCR; TCRdb holds only in-frame clones, not every one. This table holds 45,000 to 60,000 clones, around 80% found once. Overall study findings and caveats: Low clonal expansion, among the lowest seen, marked partial responders at 0.1-3.0 mg/kg.

The chain links TRBV5-8 to TRBJ2-1; possibly TRBD1 for D (5 bases). This TCR derives from an adult with an advanced solid tumor such as melanoma, head and neck, liver or kidney cancer. The specimen was CD4+ or CD8+ T cells sorted from blood, collected in a trial of the OX40 agonist ivuxolimab. CDR3: CASSFMAGFEFF. CDR3 DNA sequence: TGTGCCAGCAGCTTTATGGCAGGGTTTGAGTTCTTC.